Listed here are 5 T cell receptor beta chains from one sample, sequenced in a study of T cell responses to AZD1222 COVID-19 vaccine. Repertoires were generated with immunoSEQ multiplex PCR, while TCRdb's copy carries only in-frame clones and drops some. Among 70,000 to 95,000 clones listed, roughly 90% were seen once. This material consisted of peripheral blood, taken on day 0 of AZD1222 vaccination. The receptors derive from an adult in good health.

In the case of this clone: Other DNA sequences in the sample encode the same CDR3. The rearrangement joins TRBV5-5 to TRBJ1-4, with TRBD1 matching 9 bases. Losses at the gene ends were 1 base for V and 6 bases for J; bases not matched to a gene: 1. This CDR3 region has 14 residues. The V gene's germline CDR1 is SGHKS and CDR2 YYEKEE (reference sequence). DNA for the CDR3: TGTGCCAGCAGCTTGAGGGACAGGGATGAAAAACTGTTTTTT. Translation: CASSLRDRDEKLFF.

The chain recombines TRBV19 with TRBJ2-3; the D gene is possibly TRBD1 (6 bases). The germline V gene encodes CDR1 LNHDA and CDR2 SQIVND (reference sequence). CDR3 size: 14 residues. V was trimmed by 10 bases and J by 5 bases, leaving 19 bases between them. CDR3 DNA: TGTGCCACCCGAGCCTACAGGGAATTAGATACGCAGTATTTT. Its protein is CATRAYRELDTQYF.

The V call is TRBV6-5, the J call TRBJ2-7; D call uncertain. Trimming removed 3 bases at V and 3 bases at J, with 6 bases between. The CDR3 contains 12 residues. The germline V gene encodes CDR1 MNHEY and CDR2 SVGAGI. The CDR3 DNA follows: TGTGCCAGCAGTTATGACTTCTACGAGCAGTACTTC. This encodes CASSYDFYEQYF.

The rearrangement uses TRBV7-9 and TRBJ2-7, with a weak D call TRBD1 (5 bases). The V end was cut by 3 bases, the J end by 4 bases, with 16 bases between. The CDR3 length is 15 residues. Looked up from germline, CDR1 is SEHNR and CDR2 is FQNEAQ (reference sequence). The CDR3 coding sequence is TGTGCCAGCAGCTTCACCCGATCTGGACATTACGAGCAGTACTTC. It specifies CASSFTRSGHYEQYF.

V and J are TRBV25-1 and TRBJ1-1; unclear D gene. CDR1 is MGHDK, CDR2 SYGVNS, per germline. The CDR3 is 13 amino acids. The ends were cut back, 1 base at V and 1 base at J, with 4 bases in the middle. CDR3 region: CASSESENTEAFF. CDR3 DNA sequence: TGTGCCAGCAGTGAATCTGAGAACACTGAAGCTTTCTTT.